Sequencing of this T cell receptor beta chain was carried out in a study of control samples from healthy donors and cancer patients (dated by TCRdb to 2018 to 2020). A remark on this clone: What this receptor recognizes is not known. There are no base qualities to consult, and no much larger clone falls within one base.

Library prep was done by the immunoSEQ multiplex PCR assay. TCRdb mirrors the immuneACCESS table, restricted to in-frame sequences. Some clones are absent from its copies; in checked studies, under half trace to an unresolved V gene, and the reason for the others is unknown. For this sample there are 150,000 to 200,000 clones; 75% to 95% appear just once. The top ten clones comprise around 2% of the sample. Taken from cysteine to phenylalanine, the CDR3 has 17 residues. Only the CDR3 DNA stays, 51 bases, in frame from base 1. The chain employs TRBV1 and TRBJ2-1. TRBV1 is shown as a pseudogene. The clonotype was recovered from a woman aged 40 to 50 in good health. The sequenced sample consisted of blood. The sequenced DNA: TGCACCAGCAGCCAAGAAGGGGCGGGACACCCTTACAATGAGCAGTTCTTC. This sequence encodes CTSSQEGAGHPYNEQFF.